A single T cell receptor beta chain is shown here with its context. Its target antigen remains unknown. Base qualities are not provided; no much larger clone lies one nucleotide away. Per the germline V gene (reference sequence), LNHDA is the CDR1 and SQIVND is the CDR2. The germline V end is reduced by 8 bases and the J end by 0 bases; junction bases left unmatched: 7. CDR3 length: 14 amino acids, cysteine to phenylalanine. The entry retains the CDR3 DNA only, 42 bases that are in frame from base 1. The library came from the immunoSEQ multiplex PCR assay. For the multiplex PCR, a mixture combining 60 forward primers for TCR Vbeta segments and 13 reverse primers for TCR Jbeta segments was used. The CDR3 region of rearranged TCR beta genes was amplified from genomic DNA by a multiplex PCR assay. On the Illumina HiSeq System, the amplified TCR beta libraries were sequenced as 87-base-pair reads. The authors processed their data as follows. A later analysis counted about 76 million unique TCR beta chains across the roughly 700 repertoires, and around 9.9 million of these chains were shared by at least two donors. To remove PCR and sequencing errors, raw reads were error-corrected and collapsed into unique sequences using a nearest-neighbor algorithm that merged closely related sequences. V, D and J gene segments were assigned by aligning CDR3 sequences to IMGT reference sequences. For a sequence to be retained, a match of at least six nucleotides was required to both a V gene segment and a J gene segment. Rearrangements were called productive when the CDR3 lacked stop codons and stayed in frame with V and J; all others were non-productive. CDR3 was defined according to IMGT convention as the region running from the second conserved V-encoded cysteine to the conserved J-encoded phenylalanine. The earlier analysis of about 530 of the donors excluded any sequence lacking an unambiguous match to a single V gene segment. In an earlier analysis of some 590 of the donors, V segments were called functional above 56.7% productive rearrangements and were called segregating when the between-donor standard deviation exceeded 5%. A statistical classification framework was built for diagnosing cytomegalovirus status from the catalog of TCR beta chain sequences. In a later analysis, V and J genes were assigned by comparing TCR nucleotide sequences against IMGT/GENE-DB human TR gene sequences. A later analysis assigned CDR3 sequences and most-parsimonious VDJ recombination scenarios with the TCRdist pipeline. In a later analysis, each TCR beta chain was defined by its CDR3 amino acid sequence together with its V-gene family, and reads lacking a unique V-gene family were excluded. To address suspected cross-contamination and a sequencing artifact, a later analysis removed 550 to 750 highly shared, low-generation-probability nucleotide sequences. In a later analysis, a clonal expansion index for each public chain was calculated from normalized within-repertoire ranks of inferred template counts. In a later analysis, generation probabilities were computed with a VDJ recombination model fitted to out-of-frame rearrangements, and the resulting probabilities were checked against IGoR. In a later analysis, TCR-TCR, TCR-HLA and TCR-CMV co-occurrence was scored with hypergeometric tests, and a repertoire-size bias correction was applied to TCR pairs. In a later analysis, false discovery rates were estimated by permuting HLA or CMV assignments 20 times. In a later analysis, co-occurring TCRs were grouped using DBSCAN, with TCRdist sequence similarity added in when clustering inside HLA-allele-positive subsets. Repertoires with fewer than 30,000 or more than 120,000 public chains, plus five repertoires with anomalous nucleotide sharing, were excluded from co-occurrence clustering. Not all clones reach the TCRdb copy of this immuneACCESS table, which keeps in-frame sequences only. Checked studies attribute under half of the gap to unresolved V genes and leave the rest unexplained. That table supplies the V and J calls and clone size; D and trimming were determined from the DNA. Within this sample are 130,000 or so clones, with over 60% of them counted one time only. About 1% of the sample rests with the top ten.

This specimen comes from a study of cytomegalovirus exposure and HLA in healthy donors (dated by TCRdb to the late 2010s). Notes on the research overall: According to an earlier analysis of 587 of the donors, some 170 million T cells yielded 117 million unique TCR beta sequences and 276 Gb of sequence data. Every repertoire in the discovery cohort had been generated on one and the same sequencing platform. A later genetic analysis used genome-wide SNP genotypes for about 65% of the roughly 700 donors, treating that subset as a discovery cohort. Among 300 to 450 genotyped donors of the cohort, an average of roughly 240,000 unique TCR beta nucleotide sequences were sequenced per donor, 15% to 20% of them non-productive. Typing coverage varied by locus: roughly 620-630 donors for A, B, C, DRB1 and DQB1; around 560 for DQA1; over 600 for DPA1; 400 to 480 for DPB1. The study profiled the T cell repertoires of under 850 subjects by immunosequencing and related them to cytomegalovirus serostatus. Donor age, sex, ethnicity and CMV serostatus were compiled together with the repertoire data. Several DR-DQ haplotypes were treated as single units for association and clustering because of strong linkage in the cohort. To study patterns of TCR occurrence, a later analysis re-analyzed previously published TCR beta repertoires from under 750 donors and added high-resolution HLA genotyping. The aim of the study was to test whether cataloging public T cell receptors could identify signatures of past pathogen exposure. In an earlier analysis of 500 to 650 of the donors, high-throughput TCR beta sequencing was used to judge whether each TCR beta V gene segment behaved as functional or pseudogenic. Along with the 666-subject first cohort, a separate validation cohort of over a hundred different subjects was used. Among the approximately 420 genotyped donors, under 90% belonged to the genetic ancestry cluster associated with self-reported Caucasian donors. Rather than drawing on any new phenotypic data, the later analysis identified candidate immune exposures from TCR beta sequences and the way those sequences occurred across donors. HLA typing included class I and class II loci at four-digit resolution. To predict cytomegalovirus infection status, the study combined high-throughput TCR immunosequencing, statistical association of individual TCRs with disease status, and machine learning. Approximately 330 gigabases of sequencing data and about 92 million unique TCR sequences made up an early release that covered approximately 700 HLA-typed donors.

The cohort was made up of 500 to 850 healthy bone marrow donors. All cohort members were sampled while nominally healthy, although unrecorded immune exposures were likely present. The donor was CMV seronegative and was included in the group of 352 seronegative cohort members. A peripheral blood sample was collected from each donor, and TCR beta sequencing was performed on peripheral blood mononuclear cells. Genomic DNA was extracted from the blood cell samples with the Qiagen DNeasy Blood Extraction Kit. Findings and caveats that apply to the study as a whole: Some IMGT-functional V segments, including TRBV6-2 and TRBV6-3, could not be distinguished by the 87-base-pair reads and were therefore excluded. In a later genetic analysis, fewer N-insertions in productive TCRs were reported among donors in an Asian-associated ancestry cluster than the roughly 700-donor mean. The authors suggested that the approach could potentially be generalized to other disease states and immunological phenotypes. Most CMV-associated TCR beta chains appeared to be HLA-restricted in a later analysis, and the HLA associations seemed to be driven largely by CMV exposure. In a later genetic analysis, a missense DCLRE1C variant was associated with V-gene and J-gene trimming of TCR beta chains, and the association was replicated in an independent cohort. In an earlier analysis of some 500 of the donors, most TCR beta V segments appeared in productive rearrangements about 87% or about 30% of the time, broadly matching IMGT annotations. A few of the identified cytomegalovirus-associated TCR beta chains were confirmed in vitro to be specific for cytomegalovirus antigens. Strong co-occurrence of HLA alleles, especially DR and DQ, made assigning TCR associations to individual alleles difficult. Only TCR beta chains were sequenced in this cohort, and the absence of alpha or paired-chain data limited detectable features. A further reported finding was that TCR beta sequences accurately predicted the HLA-A and HLA-B alleles for most subjects in the first cohort. A later analysis found that TCR association rates varied across HLA loci, with DRB1 alleles showing the most associated TCRs and HLA-C alleles the fewest. Most TCR sequences were observed very rarely across donors, whereas some public TCRs were present in many individuals. Linkage disequilibrium might explain the correlated functional status among segregating V segments, but an unknown experimental factor could not be ruled out. The presence/absence analyses assumed that sequencing depth was roughly uniform across donors, and that assumption may not be true. At a false discovery rate of 0.05, a later analysis linked around 15,000 TCR beta sequences to specific HLA alleles. For the cohort, immune exposure information was limited to CMV serostatus. Because some donors lacked HLA typing at each locus, the association tests relied only on the typed subset. A cluster of highly shared sequence variants was judged likely to represent a technical artifact of the sequencing pipeline. In both the original and validation cohorts, the classifier was reported to diagnose cytomegalovirus status with high specificity and sensitivity. A later analysis reported that several top co-occurrence clusters appeared linked to parvovirus B19, influenza, CMV and Epstein-Barr virus. A total of fewer than 200 TCR beta chains were listed by the study as associated with cytomegalovirus. Roughly 15 rarely observed V segments, including chromosome 9 orphons, were excluded from the earlier analysis of just under 600 of the donors because counts were too low. Compared with equally common non-associated chains, HLA-associated TCR beta chains in a later analysis were more clonally expanded and had lower generation probabilities.

This clonotype originated in a woman aged 60-75 years in good health and CMV-seronegative. The chain uses TRBV19 and TRBJ2-7; the central 7 bases match TRBD2. The sequencing input was PBMCs. The CDR3 amino acid sequence is: CASAPSGSSYEQYF. The DNA sequence is as follows: TGTGCCAGTGCCCCTAGCGGAAGCTCCTACGAGCAGTACTTC.